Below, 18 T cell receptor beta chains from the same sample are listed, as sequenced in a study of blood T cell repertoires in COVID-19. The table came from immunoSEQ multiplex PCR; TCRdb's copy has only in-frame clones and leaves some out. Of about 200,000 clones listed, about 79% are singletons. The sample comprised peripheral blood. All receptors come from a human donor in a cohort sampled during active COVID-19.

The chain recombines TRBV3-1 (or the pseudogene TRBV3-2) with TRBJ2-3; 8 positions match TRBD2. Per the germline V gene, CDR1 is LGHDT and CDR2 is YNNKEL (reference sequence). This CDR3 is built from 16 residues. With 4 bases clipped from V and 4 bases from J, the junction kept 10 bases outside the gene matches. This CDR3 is CASSPLLAGGPDTQYF. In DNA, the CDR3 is TGTGCCAGCAGCCCGCTACTTGCGGGAGGCCCAGATACGCAGTATTTT.

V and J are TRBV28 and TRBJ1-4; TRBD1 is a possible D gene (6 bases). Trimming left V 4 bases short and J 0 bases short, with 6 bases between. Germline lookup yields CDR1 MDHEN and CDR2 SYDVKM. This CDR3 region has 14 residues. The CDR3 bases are TGTGCCAGCAGTTACAGGGCAACTAATGAAAAACTGTTTTTT. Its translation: CASSYRATNEKLFF.

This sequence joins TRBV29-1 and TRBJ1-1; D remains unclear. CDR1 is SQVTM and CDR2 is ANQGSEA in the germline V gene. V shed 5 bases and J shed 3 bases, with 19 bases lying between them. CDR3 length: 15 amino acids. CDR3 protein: CSVLNHRGYDTEAFF. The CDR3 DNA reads TGCAGCGTTCTCAACCATAGAGGGTATGACACTGAAGCTTTCTTT.

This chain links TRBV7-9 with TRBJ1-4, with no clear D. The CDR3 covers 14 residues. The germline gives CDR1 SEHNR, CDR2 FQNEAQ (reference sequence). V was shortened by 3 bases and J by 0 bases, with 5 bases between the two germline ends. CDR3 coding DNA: TGTGCCAGCAGCTTGTCTGCAACTAATGAAAAACTGTTTTTT. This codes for CASSLSATNEKLFF.

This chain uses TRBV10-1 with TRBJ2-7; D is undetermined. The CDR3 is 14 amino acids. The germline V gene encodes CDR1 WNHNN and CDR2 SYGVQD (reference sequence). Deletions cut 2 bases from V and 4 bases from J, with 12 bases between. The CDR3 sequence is CASSEEAEDYEQYF. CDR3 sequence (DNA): TGCGCCAGCAGTGAGGAGGCCGAAGATTACGAGCAGTACTTC.

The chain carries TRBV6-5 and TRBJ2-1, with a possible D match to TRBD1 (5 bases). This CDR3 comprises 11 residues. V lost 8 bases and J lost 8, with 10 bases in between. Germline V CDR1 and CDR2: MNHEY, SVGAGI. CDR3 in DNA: TGTGCCAGCCCCAAGGGGCATGAGCAGTTCTTC. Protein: CASPKGHEQFF.

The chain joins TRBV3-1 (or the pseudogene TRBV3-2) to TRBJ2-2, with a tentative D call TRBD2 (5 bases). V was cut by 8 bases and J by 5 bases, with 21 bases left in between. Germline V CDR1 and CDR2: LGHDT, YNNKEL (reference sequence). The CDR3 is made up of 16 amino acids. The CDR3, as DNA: TGTGCCAGCGGCCCGGCGGGTAGCCGAGGGACCGGGGAGCTGTTTTTT. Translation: CASGPAGSRGTGELFF.

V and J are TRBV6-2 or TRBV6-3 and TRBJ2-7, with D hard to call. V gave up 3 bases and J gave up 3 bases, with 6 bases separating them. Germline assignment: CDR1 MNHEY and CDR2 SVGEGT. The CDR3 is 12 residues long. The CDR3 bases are TGTGCCAGCAGTTATGACAACTACGAGCAGTACTTC. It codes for CASSYDNYEQYF.

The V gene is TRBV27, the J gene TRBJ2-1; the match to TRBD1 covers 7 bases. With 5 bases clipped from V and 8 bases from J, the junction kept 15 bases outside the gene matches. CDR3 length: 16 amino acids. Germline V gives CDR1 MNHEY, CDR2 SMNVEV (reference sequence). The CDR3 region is CASSPHEGGKMDEQFF. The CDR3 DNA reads TGTGCCAGCAGTCCCCACGAAGGGGGCAAGATGGATGAGCAGTTCTTC.

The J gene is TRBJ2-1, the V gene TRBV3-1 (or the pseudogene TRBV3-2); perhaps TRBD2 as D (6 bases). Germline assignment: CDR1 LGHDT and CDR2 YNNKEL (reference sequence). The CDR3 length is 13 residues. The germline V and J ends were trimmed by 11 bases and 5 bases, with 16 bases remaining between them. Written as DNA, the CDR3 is TGTGCCGTTGGGGACTCGTTCAACAATGAGCAGTTCTTC. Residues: CAVGDSFNNEQFF.

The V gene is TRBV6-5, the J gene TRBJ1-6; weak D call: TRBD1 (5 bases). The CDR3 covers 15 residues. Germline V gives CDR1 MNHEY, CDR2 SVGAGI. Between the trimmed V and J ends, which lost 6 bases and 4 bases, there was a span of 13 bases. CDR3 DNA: TGTGCCAGCAGGACGGGGGGTAGATATAATTCACCCCTCCACTTT. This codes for CASRTGGRYNSPLHF.

CDR3: CASSTEAGNSPLHF. CDR3 nucleotides: TGTGCCAGCAGCACAGAAGCGGGTAATTCACCCCTCCACTTT. The gene calls are TRBV9 and TRBJ1-6; D is unclear. Trimming left V 4 bases short and J 6 bases short, with 11 bases between. Germline V CDR1 and CDR2: SGDLS, YYNGEE. There are 14 residues in the CDR3.

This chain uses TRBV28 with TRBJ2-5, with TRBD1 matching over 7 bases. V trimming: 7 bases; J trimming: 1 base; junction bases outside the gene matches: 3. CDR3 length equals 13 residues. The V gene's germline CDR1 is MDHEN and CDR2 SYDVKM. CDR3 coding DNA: TGTGCCAGCATCGACAGGGCCCAAGAGACCCAGTACTTC. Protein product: CASIDRAQETQYF.

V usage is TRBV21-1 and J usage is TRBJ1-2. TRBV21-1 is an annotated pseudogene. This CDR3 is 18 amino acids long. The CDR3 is CASSKEGAARWVDYGYTF. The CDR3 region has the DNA TGTGCCAGCAGCAAAGAAGGAGCGGCTCGTTGGGTAGACTATGGCTACACCTTC.

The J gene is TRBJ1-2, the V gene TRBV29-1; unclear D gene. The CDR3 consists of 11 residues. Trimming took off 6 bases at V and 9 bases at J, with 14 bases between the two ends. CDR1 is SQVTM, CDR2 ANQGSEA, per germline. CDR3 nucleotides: TGCAGCGTCTACGATAGTCTAAGCTACACCTTC. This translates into CSVYDSLSYTF.

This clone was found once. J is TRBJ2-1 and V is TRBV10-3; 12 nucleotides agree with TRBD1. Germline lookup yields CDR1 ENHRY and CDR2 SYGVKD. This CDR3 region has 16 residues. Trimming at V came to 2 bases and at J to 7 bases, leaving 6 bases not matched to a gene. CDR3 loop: CAISERDRGLRNEQFF. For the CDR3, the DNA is TGTGCCATCAGTGAGCGGGACAGGGGGCTGAGGAATGAGCAGTTCTTC.

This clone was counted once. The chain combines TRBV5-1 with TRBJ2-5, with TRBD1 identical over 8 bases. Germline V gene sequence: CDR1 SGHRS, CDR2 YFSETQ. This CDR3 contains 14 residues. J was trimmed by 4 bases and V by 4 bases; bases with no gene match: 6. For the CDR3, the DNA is TGCGCCAGCAGCGGAGGGACAGGCGGAGAGACCCAGTACTTC. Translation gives CASSGGTGGETQYF. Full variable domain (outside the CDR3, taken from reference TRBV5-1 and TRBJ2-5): KAGVTQTPRYLIKTRGQQVTLSCSPISGHRSVSWYQQTPGQGLQFLFEYFSETQRNKGNFPGRFSGRQFSNSRSEMNVSTLELGDSALYLCASSGGTGGETQYFGPGTRLLVL.

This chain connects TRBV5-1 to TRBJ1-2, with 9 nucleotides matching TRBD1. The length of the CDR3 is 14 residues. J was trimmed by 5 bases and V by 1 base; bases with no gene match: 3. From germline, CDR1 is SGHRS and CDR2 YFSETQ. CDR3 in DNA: TGCGCCAGCAGCTTGTCCGGGACAGGGTATGGCTACACCTTC. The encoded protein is CASSLSGTGYGYTF.